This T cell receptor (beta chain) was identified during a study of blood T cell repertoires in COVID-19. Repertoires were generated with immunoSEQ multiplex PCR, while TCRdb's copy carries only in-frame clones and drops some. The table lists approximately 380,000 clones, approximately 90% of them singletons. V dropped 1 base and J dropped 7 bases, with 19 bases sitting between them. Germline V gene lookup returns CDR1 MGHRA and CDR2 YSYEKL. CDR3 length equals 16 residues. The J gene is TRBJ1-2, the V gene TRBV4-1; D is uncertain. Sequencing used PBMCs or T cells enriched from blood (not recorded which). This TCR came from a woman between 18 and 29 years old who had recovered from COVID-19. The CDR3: CASSQGVGGSYGGYTF. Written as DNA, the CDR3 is TGCGCCAGCAGCCAAGGAGTCGGCGGTTCCTATGGTGGCTACACCTTC.